These 30 T cell receptor beta chains came from one sample sequenced in a study of CD8 T cells in Susac syndrome. After extraction with the RNeasy kit, about 0.5 to 1 ug of the RNA was reverse transcribed using random hexamers. Using its own MiXCR run on the immunoSEQ multiplex PCR reads, TCRdb lists one record per CDR3 protein. Of about 180,000 distinct CDR3 sequences detected, roughly 95% appear once; the ten largest clones hold 0.093%. Sequencing was done on a sample of CD4+ T cells from PBMCs. All receptors come from a human donor with multiple sclerosis.

The chain combines TRBV4-1 with TRBJ2-3, with D possibly TRBD2 on 6 matching bases. The CDR3 totals 15 residues. The germline V gene has CDR1 MGHRA and CDR2 YSYEKL. V was trimmed by 0 bases and J by 1 base, leaving 8 bases between them. CDR3 protein: CASSQDREGTDTQYF. CDR3 nucleotide sequence: TGCGCCAGCAGCCAAGACAGGGAGGGCACAGATACGCAGTATTTT.

For the CDR3, the DNA is TGTGCCAGCAGCTTAGCCCTAGCGGGGGGTTACTACAATGAGCAGTTCTTC. Its protein product is CASSLALAGGYYNEQFF. This rearrangement joins TRBV7-6 to TRBJ2-1, with 11 bases matching TRBD2. The V gene end was trimmed by 0 bases and the J gene end by 3 bases; junction bases not matched to a gene: 4. The CDR3 is 17 amino acids. The germline V gene has CDR1 SGHVS and CDR2 FNYEAQ.

The rearrangement uses TRBV20-1 and TRBJ2-7; D possibly corresponds to TRBD2 (5 bases). The CDR3 is 13 residues long. Between the trimmed V and J ends, which lost 6 bases and 0 bases, there was a span of 12 bases. Germline CDR1 reads DFQATT; CDR2 reads SNEGSKA (reference sequence). CDR3 in amino acids: CSARRSASYEQYF. The CDR3 DNA reads as TGCAGTGCCAGGAGGAGTGCCTCCTACGAGCAGTACTTC.

The V call is TRBV6-2 or TRBV6-3, the J call TRBJ1-2; 8 bases line up with TRBD1. From germline, CDR1 is MNHEY and CDR2 SVGEGT. V shed 5 bases, J shed 4 bases, and the junction held 6 bases outside the gene matches. This CDR3 comprises 14 residues. CDR3 sequence (DNA): TGTGCCAGCAGTCAACAGGGGGATGCCTATGGCTACACCTTC. This gives the protein CASSQQGDAYGYTF.

The gene calls are TRBV30 and TRBJ2-3; a weak D match, TRBD2 (5 bases). Germline V gene sequence: CDR1 GTSNPN, CDR2 SVGIG (reference sequence). This CDR3 has 11 residues. CDR3 residues: CAFGVTDTQYF. The CDR3 bases are TGTGCTTTCGGGGTCACAGATACGCAGTATTTT. The full variable domain, its missing parts supplied by reference TRBV30 and TRBJ2-3, is SQTIHQWPATLVQPVGSPLSLECTVEGTSNPNLYWYRQAAGRGLQLLFYSVGIGQISSEVPQNLSASRPQDRQFILSSKKLLLSDSGFYLCAFGVTDTQYFGPGTRLTVL.

The genes are TRBV3-1 and TRBJ1-1; the D is unclear. The CDR3 extends over 15 amino acids. CDR1 and CDR2 (germline): LGHDT, YNNKEL (reference sequence). V shed 4 bases and J shed 1 base, with 13 bases lying between them. For the CDR3, the DNA is TGTGCCAGCAGCCGATACGGGATGAGGAACACTGAAGCTTTCTTT. Encoded protein: CASSRYGMRNTEAFF.

The chain combines TRBV29-1 with TRBJ2-7; D gene uncertain. Deletions cut 6 bases from V and 3 bases from J, with 18 bases between. Germline V lookup: CDR1 SQVTM, CDR2 ANQGSEA. The CDR3 consists of 14 residues. In DNA form, the CDR3 reads TGCAGCGTCGCCGAGCAGGCGGCTAACTACGAGCAGTACTTC. Protein sequence: CSVAEQAANYEQYF.

The chain links TRBV20-1 to TRBJ2-7; TRBD2 matches 10 bases. J lost 1 base, V lost 6 bases, and 9 bases had no gene match. Germline V CDR1 and CDR2: DFQATT, SNEGSKA (reference sequence). The CDR3 extends over 15 amino acids. CDR3 loop: CSAPSRTSGSYEQYF. The CDR3 bases are TGCAGTGCGCCCTCTCGGACTAGCGGATCCTACGAGCAGTACTTC.

J is TRBJ1-6 and V is TRBV7-2; 7 positions match TRBD1. J was trimmed by 9 bases and V by 4 bases; bases with no gene match: 9. The CDR3 runs to 15 residues. The germline CDR1 and CDR2 sequences are SGHTA and FQGNSA. The CDR3 region is CASSSRQGVGSPLHF. Written as DNA, the CDR3 is TGTGCCAGCAGCTCCCGACAGGGAGTAGGTTCACCCCTCCACTTT.

The chain carries TRBV15 and TRBJ2-7; 7 bases line up with TRBD2. The germline CDR1 and CDR2 sequences are LNHNV and YYDKDF (reference sequence). The CDR3 spans 15 residues. The junction had 8 bases not matched to a gene; V was cut back by 3 bases and J by 3 bases. CDR3 protein: CATSSEAGVLYEQYF. The CDR3 DNA reads TGTGCCACCAGCAGCGAGGCGGGGGTCCTCTACGAGCAGTACTTC.

V is TRBV11-2 and J is TRBJ2-5; D unclear. V dropped 6 bases and J dropped 0 bases, with 11 bases sitting between them. The CDR3 covers 14 residues. Per germline, CDR1 SGHAT and CDR2 FQNNGV. The CDR3 DNA reads as TGTGCCAGCAGTCCTGGTCTGGACCAAGAGACCCAGTACTTC. Translated: CASSPGLDQETQYF.

This sequence joins TRBV7-2 and TRBJ2-3; 12 nucleotides match TRBD2. The germline CDR1 and CDR2 sequences are SGHTA and FQGNSA. This CDR3 is 18 amino acids long. Losses at the gene ends were 0 bases for V and 3 bases for J; bases not matched to a gene: 7. CDR3 in amino acids: CASSLARASGGATDTQYF. CDR3 nucleotide sequence: TGTGCCAGCAGCTTAGCGCGTGCTAGCGGGGGGGCAACAGATACGCAGTATTTT.

J is TRBJ2-2 and V is TRBV7-2; TRBD1 agrees at 10 bases. Germline V CDR1 and CDR2: SGHTA, FQGNSA. The V and J ends lost 3 bases and 4 bases, in that order; junction bases with no gene match: 2. The CDR3 has 15 amino acids. CDR3 in amino acids: CASSFRTGGTGELFF. The CDR3 DNA sequence: TGTGCCAGCAGCTTCAGGACAGGGGGCACCGGGGAGCTGTTTTTT.

The chain recombines TRBV19 with TRBJ2-5; 8 nucleotides agree with TRBD2. Per germline, CDR1 LNHDA and CDR2 SQIVND (reference sequence). The CDR3 totals 14 residues. With V trimmed by 7 bases and J by 1 base, 5 bases remained unmatched. Here the CDR3 DNA reads TGTGCCAGTACCTCAACTAGCGGCCAAGAGACCCAGTACTTC. Translated: CASTSTSGQETQYF.

The chain recombines TRBV18 with TRBJ2-5; D remains unclear. The CDR3 spans 13 residues. V was cut by 0 bases and J by 4 bases, with 6 bases left in between. The germline CDR1 and CDR2 sequences are KGHSH and LQKENI. The CDR3 region has the DNA TGTGCCAGCTCACCACCAGGGTCAGAGACCCAGTACTTC. Translation: CASSPPGSETQYF.

The rearrangement uses TRBV7-9 and TRBJ2-7; perhaps TRBD1 as D (5 bases). Trimming took off 4 bases at V and 7 bases at J, with 11 bases between the two ends. The CDR3 has 12 amino acids. CDR1 and CDR2 (germline): SEHNR, FQNEAQ (reference sequence). The CDR3 nucleotides are TGTGCCAGCAGCTATACAGGATGGGAGCAGTACTTC. This gives the protein CASSYTGWEQYF. The entire variable domain, with the rest obtained from reference TRBV7-9 and TRBJ2-7, is as follows: DTGVSQNPRHKITKRGQNVTFRCDPISEHNRLYWYRQTLGQGPEFLTYFQNEAQLEKSRLLSDRFSAERPKGSFSTLEIQRTEQGDSAMYLCASSYTGWEQYFGPGTRLTVT.

The rearrangement uses TRBV20-1 and TRBJ2-7; a possible D gene is TRBD1 (6 bases). Trimming removed 5 bases at V and 0 bases at J, with 11 bases between. Germline V gives CDR1 DFQATT, CDR2 SNEGSKA (reference sequence). The CDR3 length is 13 residues. The chain's CDR3 is CSAGRQASYEQYF. The CDR3 region has the DNA TGCAGTGCTGGGCGACAGGCCTCCTACGAGCAGTACTTC.

Written as DNA, the CDR3 is TGCAGCGTTTACCGACAGGGAGCGAACACCGGGGAGCTGTTTTTT. Its translation is CSVYRQGANTGELFF. J is TRBJ2-2 and V is TRBV29-1; 7 bases line up with TRBD1. The CDR3 is 15 residues long. Trimming took 5 bases from V and 0 from J; bases not matched to a gene: 6. Germline CDR1 reads SQVTM; CDR2 reads ANQGSEA.

The chain uses TRBV30 and TRBJ1-5; tentatively, D is TRBD1 (5 bases). This CDR3 contains 13 residues. In germline, CDR1 is GTSNPN, CDR2 SVGIG (reference sequence). The V and J ends lost 0 bases and 5 bases respectively, with 8 bases between them. This CDR3 reads CAWSVRGYQPQHF. The CDR3 DNA is TGTGCCTGGAGTGTACGGGGGTATCAGCCCCAGCATTTT.

This clonotype was counted once. The chain combines TRBV29-1 with TRBJ2-7, with 9 nucleotides matching TRBD1. This CDR3 comprises 15 residues. V lost 4 bases, J lost 0 bases, and 7 bases stayed unmatched. Germline assignment: CDR1 SQVTM and CDR2 ANQGSEA. The CDR3 region has the DNA TGCAGCGTTGGAGGGACAGGGAGCGTCTCCTACGAGCAGTACTTC. It translates to CSVGGTGSVSYEQYF.

The chain combines TRBV15 with TRBJ1-2; 8 bases fit TRBD1. V lost 4 bases, J lost 0 bases, and 4 bases stayed unmatched. The CDR3 covers 15 residues. Looked up from germline, CDR1 is LNHNV and CDR2 is YYDKDF (reference sequence). CDR3 amino acids: CATSTRTGTNYGYTF. The CDR3 coding sequence is TGTGCCACCAGCACCCGGACAGGGACTAACTATGGCTACACCTTC.

The J gene is TRBJ1-2, the V gene TRBV4-1; the D is unclear. This CDR3 is built from 14 residues. V was pared by 2 bases and J by 1 base, with 8 bases between. Germline-derived CDR1 and CDR2 are MGHRA and YSYEKL. The CDR3 protein is CASSQPTINYGYTF. Written as DNA, the CDR3 is TGCGCCAGCAGCCAACCAACCATTAACTATGGCTACACCTTC.

The V and J genes are TRBV15 and TRBJ2-3; 10 bases are shared with TRBD2. Per germline, CDR1 LNHNV and CDR2 YYDKDF (reference sequence). With V trimmed by 0 bases and J by 2 bases, 2 bases remained unmatched. The CDR3 extends over 16 amino acids. CDR3 nucleotides: TGTGCCACCAGCAGAGAAGCGGGGGGGTTCACAGATACGCAGTATTTT. Translating it yields CATSREAGGFTDTQYF.

V is TRBV4-1 and J is TRBJ2-7; tentatively, D is TRBD1 (6 bases). The CDR3 spans 15 residues. CDR1 is MGHRA and CDR2 is YSYEKL in the germline V gene. Trimming pared 1 base from V and 1 base from J, leaving 11 bases between. The CDR3 nucleotides are TGCGCCAGCAGCCAAGCCAGTGGACAGTCCTACGAGCAGTACTTC. This translates into CASSQASGQSYEQYF.

The J gene is TRBJ2-1, the V gene TRBV29-1; 10 nucleotides match TRBD1. CDR3 size: 14 residues. With 6 bases clipped from V and 7 bases from J, the junction kept 9 bases outside the gene matches. The germline V gene has CDR1 SQVTM and CDR2 ANQGSEA. CDR3 in amino acids: CSVHTGQGWNEQFF. The CDR3, as DNA: TGCAGCGTGCACACGGGACAGGGGTGGAATGAGCAGTTCTTC.

This chain connects TRBV7-9 to TRBJ2-5; 13 nucleotides match TRBD2. CDR3 size: 18 residues. V shed 0 bases, J shed 0 bases, and the junction held 4 bases outside the gene matches. Germline-derived CDR1 and CDR2 are SEHNR and FQNEAQ (reference sequence). CDR3 DNA sequence: TGTGCCAGCAGCTTAGCTCGAGGGACTAGCGGGAACCAAGAGACCCAGTACTTC. Translating it yields CASSLARGTSGNQETQYF.

The chain links TRBV3-1 to TRBJ2-1, with TRBD2 matching 7 bases. The germline gives CDR1 LGHDT, CDR2 YNNKEL (reference sequence). The CDR3 sequence is 12 residues long. Trimming cost V 4 bases and J 6 bases; bases outside gene matches: 0. The CDR3 protein is CASSRGGNEQFF. CDR3 DNA sequence: TGTGCCAGCAGCCGGGGGGGCAATGAGCAGTTCTTC.

The CDR3 coding sequence is TGTGCCAGCAGTCGCTGGAGGGATGGCTACACCTTC. Amino acid sequence: CASSRWRDGYTF. V is TRBV12-3 or TRBV12-4 and J is TRBJ1-2; D remains unclear. Trimming left V 5 bases short and J 6 bases short, with 10 bases between. This CDR3 spans 12 amino acids.

The chain couples TRBV7-2 to TRBJ2-1, with D possibly matching TRBD1 (6 bases). The CDR3 totals 16 residues. The germline V and J ends were trimmed by 5 bases and 7 bases, with 21 bases remaining between them. Germline V gives CDR1 SGHTA, CDR2 FQGNSA. For the CDR3, the DNA is TGTGCCAGCAGCGTCCGTGGGAGACAGGTAGGAAATGAGCAGTTCTTC. Translated, it gives CASSVRGRQVGNEQFF.

This clonotype came up once. This chain connects TRBV6-7 to TRBJ2-1, with D tentatively TRBD2 (6 bases). TRBV6-7 is placed among ORFs of uncertain function. Trimming took off 2 bases at V and 9 bases at J, with 11 bases between the two ends. The CDR3 has 13 residues. The DNA of the CDR3 is TGTGCCAGCAGTTACCCTCGGGGAGGTGAGCAGTTCTTC. Translated, it gives CASSYPRGGEQFF.